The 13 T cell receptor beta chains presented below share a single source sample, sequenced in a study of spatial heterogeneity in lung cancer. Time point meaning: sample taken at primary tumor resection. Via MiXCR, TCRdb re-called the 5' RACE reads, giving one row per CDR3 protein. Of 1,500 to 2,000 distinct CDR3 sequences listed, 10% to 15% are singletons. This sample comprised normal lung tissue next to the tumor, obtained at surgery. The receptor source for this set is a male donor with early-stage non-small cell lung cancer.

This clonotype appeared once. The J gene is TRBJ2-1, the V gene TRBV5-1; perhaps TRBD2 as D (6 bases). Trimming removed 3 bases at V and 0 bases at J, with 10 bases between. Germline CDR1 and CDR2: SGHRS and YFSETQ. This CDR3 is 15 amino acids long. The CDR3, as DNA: TGCGCCAGCAGCTCCGGGGGTAGCTCCTACAATGAGCAGTTCTTC. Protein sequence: CASSSGGSSYNEQFF.

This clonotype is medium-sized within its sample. The CDR3, as DNA: TGCAGCGTTGAAGATGGGTCACTGAACACTGAAGCTTTCTTT. It yields the protein CSVEDGSLNTEAFF. The V gene is TRBV29-1, the J gene TRBJ1-1; D is unresolved. Germline lookup yields CDR1 SQVTM and CDR2 ANQGSEA. The ends were cut back, 0 bases at V and 0 bases at J, with 8 bases in the middle. The CDR3 consists of 14 residues.

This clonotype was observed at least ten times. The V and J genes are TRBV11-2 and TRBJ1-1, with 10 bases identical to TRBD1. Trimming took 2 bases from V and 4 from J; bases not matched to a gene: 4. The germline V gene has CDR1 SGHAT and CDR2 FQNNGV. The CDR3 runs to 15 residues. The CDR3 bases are TGTGCCAGCAGCTTACGGGGGACAGGGGTCACTGAAGCTTTCTTT. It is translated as CASSLRGTGVTEAFF.

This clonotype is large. This CDR3 reads CASSGWTSGQQETQYF. Written as DNA, the CDR3 is TGTGCCAGCAGTGGTTGGACTAGCGGCCAGCAAGAGACCCAGTACTTC. The chain links TRBV2 to TRBJ2-5; TRBD2 matches 10 bases. After removal of 4 bases from V and 2 bases from J, the junction contained 7 bases not matched to a gene. Germline values: CDR1 SNHLY, CDR2 FYNNEI. This CDR3 has 16 amino acids.

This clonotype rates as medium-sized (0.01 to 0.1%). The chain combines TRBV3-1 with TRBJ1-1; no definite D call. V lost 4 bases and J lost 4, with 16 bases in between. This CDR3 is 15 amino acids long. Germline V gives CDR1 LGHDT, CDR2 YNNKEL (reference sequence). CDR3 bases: TGTGCCAGCAGCCCCCGTGGAGGTGAGGGCACTGAAGCTTTCTTT. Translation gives CASSPRGGEGTEAFF.

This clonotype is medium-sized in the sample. The CDR3 region is CASSRDSQETQYF. DNA of the CDR3: TGTGCCAGCAGCCGTGACAGCCAAGAGACCCAGTACTTC. This sequence joins TRBV7-9 and TRBJ2-5, with a weak D call TRBD1 (5 bases). V lost 5 bases to trimming and J lost 1 base, with 8 bases between them. This CDR3 has 13 amino acids. CDR1 is SEHNR and CDR2 is FQNEAQ in the germline V gene (reference sequence).

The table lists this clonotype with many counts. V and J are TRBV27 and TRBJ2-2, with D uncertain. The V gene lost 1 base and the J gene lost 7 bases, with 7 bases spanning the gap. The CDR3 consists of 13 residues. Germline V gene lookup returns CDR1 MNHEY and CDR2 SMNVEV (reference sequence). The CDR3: CASSLWGNGELFF. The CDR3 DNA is TGTGCCAGCAGTTTATGGGGAAACGGGGAGCTGTTTTTT.

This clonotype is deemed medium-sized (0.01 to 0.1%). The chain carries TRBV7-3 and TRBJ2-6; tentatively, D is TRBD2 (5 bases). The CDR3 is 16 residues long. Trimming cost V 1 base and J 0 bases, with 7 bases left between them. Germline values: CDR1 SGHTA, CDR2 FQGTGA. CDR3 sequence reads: CASSLNEGSGANVLTF. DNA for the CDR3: TGTGCCAGCAGCTTAAATGAGGGCTCTGGGGCCAACGTCCTGACTTTC. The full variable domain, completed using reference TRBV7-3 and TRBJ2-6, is GAGVSQTPSNKVTEKGKYVELRCDPISGHTALYWYRQSLGQGPEFLIYFQGTGAADDSGLPNDRFFAVRPEGSVSTLKIQRTERGDSAVYLCASSLNEGSGANVLTFGAGSRLTVL.

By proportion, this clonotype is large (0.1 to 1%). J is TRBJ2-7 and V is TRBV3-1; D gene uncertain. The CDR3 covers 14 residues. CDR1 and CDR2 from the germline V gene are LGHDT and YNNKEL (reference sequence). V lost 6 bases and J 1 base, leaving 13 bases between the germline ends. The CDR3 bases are TGTGCCAGCAGACCTCAGACGGCGTCCTACGAGCAGTACTTC. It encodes CASRPQTASYEQYF.

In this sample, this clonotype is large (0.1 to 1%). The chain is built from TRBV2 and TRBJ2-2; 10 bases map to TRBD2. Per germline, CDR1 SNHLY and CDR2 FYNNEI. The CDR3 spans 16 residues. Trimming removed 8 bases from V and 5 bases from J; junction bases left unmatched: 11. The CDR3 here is CASLMEAGGATGELFF. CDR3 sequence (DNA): TGTGCCAGCCTAATGGAAGCGGGAGGGGCGACCGGGGAGCTGTTTTTT.

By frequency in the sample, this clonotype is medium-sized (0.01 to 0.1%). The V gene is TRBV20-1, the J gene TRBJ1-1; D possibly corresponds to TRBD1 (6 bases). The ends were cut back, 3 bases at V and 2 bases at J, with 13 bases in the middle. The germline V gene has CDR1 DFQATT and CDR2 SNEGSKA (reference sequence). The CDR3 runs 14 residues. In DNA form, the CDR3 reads TGCAGTGCTAGCTGGGGGGCGCTTAACACTGAAGCTTTCTTT. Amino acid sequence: CSASWGALNTEAFF.

The CDR3 DNA reads TGTGCCAGCTCATTACAGGGGACAGATACGCAGTATTTT. It codes for CASSLQGTDTQYF. The chain joins TRBV18 to TRBJ2-3; TRBD1 aligns across 7 bases. There are 13 residues in the CDR3. The germline V gene encodes CDR1 KGHSH and CDR2 LQKENI. Trimming at V came to 5 bases and at J to 3 bases, leaving 2 bases not matched to a gene.

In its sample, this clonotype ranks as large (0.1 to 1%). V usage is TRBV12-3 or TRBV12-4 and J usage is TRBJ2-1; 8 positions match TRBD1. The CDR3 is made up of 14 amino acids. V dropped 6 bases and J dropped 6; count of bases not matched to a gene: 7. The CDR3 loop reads CASSYGTGPNEQFF. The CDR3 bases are TGTGCCAGCAGCTACGGGACAGGACCCAATGAGCAGTTCTTC.